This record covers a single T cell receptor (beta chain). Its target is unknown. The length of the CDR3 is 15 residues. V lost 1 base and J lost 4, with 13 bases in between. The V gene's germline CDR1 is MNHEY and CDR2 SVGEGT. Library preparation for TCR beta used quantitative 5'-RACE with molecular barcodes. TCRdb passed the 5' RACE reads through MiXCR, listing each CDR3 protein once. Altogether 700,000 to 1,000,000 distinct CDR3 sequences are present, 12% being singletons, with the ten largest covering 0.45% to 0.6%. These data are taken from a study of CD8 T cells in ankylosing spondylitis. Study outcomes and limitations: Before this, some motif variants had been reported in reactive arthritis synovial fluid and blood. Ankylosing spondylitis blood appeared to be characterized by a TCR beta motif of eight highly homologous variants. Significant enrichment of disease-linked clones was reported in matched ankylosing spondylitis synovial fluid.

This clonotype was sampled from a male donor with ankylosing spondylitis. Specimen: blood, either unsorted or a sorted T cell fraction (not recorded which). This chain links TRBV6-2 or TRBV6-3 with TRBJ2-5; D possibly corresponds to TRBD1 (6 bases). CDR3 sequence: CASSYFGQLGETQYF. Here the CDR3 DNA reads TGTGCCAGCAGTTACTTTGGACAGTTAGGAGAGACCCAGTACTTC.